The clone carrying this TCR beta chain appeared a few times. Antigen specificity is unknown. The data were taken from a study of T cells in Graves' hyperthyroidism and ophthalmopathy. General study points: Using 13 V-J features, a model discriminated ophthalmopathy from stable hyperthyroidism.

The source material, RNA transcripts, was used to amplify TCR beta CDR3 regions. An initial round of RT-PCR targeting the TCR CDR3 relied on the HTBI primer set. TCRdb re-derived calls from the multiplex PCR reads in MiXCR, one entry per CDR3 protein. The sample lists about 270,000 distinct CDR3 sequences; over 20% were seen once. The CDR3 loop spans 16 amino acids. Trimming left V 5 bases short and J 3 bases short, with 17 bases between. V is TRBV12-3 or TRBV12-4 and J is TRBJ1-3, with D maybe TRBD1 (6 bases). Sequencing was carried out using blood. This TCR came from a man aged 30-40 years with Graves' ophthalmopathy. The CDR3: CASSAIQGVSGNTIYF. As DNA, the CDR3 is TGTGCCAGCAGTGCCATACAGGGTGTCAGTGGAAACACCATATATTTT.